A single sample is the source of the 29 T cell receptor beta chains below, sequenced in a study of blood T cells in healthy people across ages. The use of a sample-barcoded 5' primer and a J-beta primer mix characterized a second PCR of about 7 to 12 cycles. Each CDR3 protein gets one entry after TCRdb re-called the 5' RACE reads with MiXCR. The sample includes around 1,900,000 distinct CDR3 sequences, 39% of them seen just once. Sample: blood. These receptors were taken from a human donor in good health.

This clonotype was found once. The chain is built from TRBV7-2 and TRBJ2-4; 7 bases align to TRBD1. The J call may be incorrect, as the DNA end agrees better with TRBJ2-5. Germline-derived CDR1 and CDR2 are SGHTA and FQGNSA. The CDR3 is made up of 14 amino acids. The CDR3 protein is CASSLPTGKETQYF. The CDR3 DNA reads TGTGCCAGCAGCTTACCGACAGGGAAAGAGACCCAGTACTTC.

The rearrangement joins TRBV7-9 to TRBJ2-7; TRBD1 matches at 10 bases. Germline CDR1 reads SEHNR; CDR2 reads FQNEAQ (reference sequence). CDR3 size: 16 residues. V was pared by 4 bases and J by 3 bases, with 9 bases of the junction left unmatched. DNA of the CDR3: TGTGCCAGCAGCTATAGGGGACAGGGGAGTGACTACGAGCAGTACTTC. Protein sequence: CASSYRGQGSDYEQYF.

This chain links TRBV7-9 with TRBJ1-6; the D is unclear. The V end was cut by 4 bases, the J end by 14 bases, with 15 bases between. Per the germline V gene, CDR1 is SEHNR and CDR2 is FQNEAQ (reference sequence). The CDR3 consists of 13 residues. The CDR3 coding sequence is TGTGCCAGCAGCTCCCTCCGATACGGGGCCCTCCACTTT. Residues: CASSSLRYGALHF.

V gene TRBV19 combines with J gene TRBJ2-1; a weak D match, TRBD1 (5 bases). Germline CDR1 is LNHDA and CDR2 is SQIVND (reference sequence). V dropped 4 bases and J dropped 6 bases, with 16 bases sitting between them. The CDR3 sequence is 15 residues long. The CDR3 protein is CASSNLEFQGNEQFF. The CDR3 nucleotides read TGTGCCAGTAGTAACTTAGAGTTTCAGGGCAATGAGCAGTTCTTC.

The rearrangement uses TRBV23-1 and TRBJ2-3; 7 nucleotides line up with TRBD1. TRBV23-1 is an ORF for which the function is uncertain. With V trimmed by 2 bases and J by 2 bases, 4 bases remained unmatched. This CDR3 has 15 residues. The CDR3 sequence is CASSQGDRNTDTQYF. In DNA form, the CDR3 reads TGCGCCAGCAGTCAAGGGGACAGAAACACAGATACGCAGTATTTT.

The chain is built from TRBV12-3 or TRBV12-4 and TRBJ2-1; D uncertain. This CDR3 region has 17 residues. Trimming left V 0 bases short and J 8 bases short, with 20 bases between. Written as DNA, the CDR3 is TGTGCCAGCAGTTTAGCGTCTGGCCGGCTCGCTGGTGATGAGCAGTTCTTC. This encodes CASSLASGRLAGDEQFF.

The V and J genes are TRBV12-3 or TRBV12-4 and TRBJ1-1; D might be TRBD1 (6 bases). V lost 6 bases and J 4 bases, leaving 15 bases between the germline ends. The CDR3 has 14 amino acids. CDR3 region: CASRLVRGGTEAFF. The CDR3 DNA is TGTGCCAGCAGGTTGGTCAGGGGAGGCACTGAAGCTTTCTTT.

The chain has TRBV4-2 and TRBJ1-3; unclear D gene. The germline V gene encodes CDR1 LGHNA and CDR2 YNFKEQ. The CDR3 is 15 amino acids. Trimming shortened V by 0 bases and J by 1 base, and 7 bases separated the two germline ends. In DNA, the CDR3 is TGTGCCAGCAGCCAAGAACCAGAGTCTGGAAACACCATATATTTT. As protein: CASSQEPESGNTIYF.

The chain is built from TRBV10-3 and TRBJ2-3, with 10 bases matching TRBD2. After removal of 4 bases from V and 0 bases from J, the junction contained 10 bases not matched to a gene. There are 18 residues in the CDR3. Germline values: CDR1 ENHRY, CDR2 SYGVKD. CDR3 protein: CAISALKSGGASTDTQYF. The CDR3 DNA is TGTGCCATCAGTGCTTTGAAGAGCGGGGGGGCGAGCACAGATACGCAGTATTTT.

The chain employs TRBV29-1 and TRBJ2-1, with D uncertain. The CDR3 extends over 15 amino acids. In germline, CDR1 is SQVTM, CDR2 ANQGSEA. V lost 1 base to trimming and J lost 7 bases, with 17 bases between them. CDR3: CSVEGAKRTTNEQFF. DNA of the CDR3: TGCAGCGTTGAAGGGGCCAAGAGGACCACAAATGAGCAGTTCTTC.

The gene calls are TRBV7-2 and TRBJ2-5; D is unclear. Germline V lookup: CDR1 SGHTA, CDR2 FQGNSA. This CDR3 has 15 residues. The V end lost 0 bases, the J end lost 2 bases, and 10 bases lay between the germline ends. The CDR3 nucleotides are TGTGCCAGCAGCTTAGCTGGGCACCAGCAAGAGACCCAGTACTTC. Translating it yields CASSLAGHQQETQYF.

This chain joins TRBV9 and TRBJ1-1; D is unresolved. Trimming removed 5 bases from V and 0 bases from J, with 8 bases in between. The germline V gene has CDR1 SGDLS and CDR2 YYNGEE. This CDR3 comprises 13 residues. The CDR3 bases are TGTGCCAGCAGATCGGATATGAACACTGAAGCTTTCTTT. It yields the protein CASRSDMNTEAFF. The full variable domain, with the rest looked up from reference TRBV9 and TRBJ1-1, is DSGVTQTPKHLITATGQRVTLRCSPRSGDLSVYWYQQSLDQGLQFLIQYYNGEERAKGNILERFSAQQFPDLHSELNLSSLELGDSALYFCASRSDMNTEAFFGQGTRLTVV.

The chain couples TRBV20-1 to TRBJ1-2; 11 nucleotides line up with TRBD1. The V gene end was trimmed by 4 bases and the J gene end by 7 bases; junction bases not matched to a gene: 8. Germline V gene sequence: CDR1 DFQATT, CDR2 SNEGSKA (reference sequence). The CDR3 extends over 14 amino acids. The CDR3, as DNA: TGCAGTGCTATATCGGACAGGGGGCGCGGTGGCTACACCTTC. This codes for CSAISDRGRGGYTF.

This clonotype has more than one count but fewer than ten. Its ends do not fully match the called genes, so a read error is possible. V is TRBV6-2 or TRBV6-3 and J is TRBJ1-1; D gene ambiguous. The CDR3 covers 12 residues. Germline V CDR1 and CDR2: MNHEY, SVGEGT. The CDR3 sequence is CASSYGPTEAFF. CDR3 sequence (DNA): TGTGCCAGCAGTTATGGCCCTACTGAGGCTTTCTTT.

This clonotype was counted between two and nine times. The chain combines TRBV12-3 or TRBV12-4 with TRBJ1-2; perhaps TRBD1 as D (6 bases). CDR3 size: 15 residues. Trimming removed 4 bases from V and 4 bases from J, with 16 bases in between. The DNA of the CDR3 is TGTGCCAGCAGTTCCCCGCCGACAGGTGTCTATGGCTACACCTTC. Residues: CASSSPPTGVYGYTF.

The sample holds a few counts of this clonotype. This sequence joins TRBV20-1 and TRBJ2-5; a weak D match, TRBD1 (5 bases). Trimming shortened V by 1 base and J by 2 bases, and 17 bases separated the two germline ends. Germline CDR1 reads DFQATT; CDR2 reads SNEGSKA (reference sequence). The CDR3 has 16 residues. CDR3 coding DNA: TGCAGTGCTAGAGTCGTTTACTCGACAGCTCAAGAGACCCAGTACTTC. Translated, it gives CSARVVYSTAQETQYF.

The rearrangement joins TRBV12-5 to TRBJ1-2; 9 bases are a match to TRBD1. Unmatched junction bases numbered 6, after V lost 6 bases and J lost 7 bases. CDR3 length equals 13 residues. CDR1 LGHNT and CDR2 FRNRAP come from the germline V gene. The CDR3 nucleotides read TGTGCTAGTGGGTACGGGACAGGGCTTGGCTACACCTTC. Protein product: CASGYGTGLGYTF.

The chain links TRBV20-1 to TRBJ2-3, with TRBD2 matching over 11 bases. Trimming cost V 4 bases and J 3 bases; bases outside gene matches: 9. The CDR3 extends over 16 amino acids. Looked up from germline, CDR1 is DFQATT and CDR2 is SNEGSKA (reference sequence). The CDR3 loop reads CSAISGTSGGTDTQYF. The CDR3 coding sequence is TGCAGTGCTATATCGGGGACTAGCGGAGGAACAGATACGCAGTATTTT.

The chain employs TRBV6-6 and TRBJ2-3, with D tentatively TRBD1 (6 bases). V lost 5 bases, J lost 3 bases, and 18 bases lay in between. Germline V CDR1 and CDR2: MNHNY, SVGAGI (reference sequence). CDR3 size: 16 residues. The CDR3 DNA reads TGTGCCAGCAGTCACAAACAGGGCGGTATAACAGATACGCAGTATTTT. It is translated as CASSHKQGGITDTQYF.

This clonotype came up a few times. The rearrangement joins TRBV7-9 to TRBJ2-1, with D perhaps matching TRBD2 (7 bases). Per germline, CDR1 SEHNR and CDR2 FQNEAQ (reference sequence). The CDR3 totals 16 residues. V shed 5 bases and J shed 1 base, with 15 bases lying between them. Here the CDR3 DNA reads TGTGCCAGCAGCCCTAGGGAGGGGGGATCCTACAATGAGCAGTTCTTC. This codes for CASSPREGGSYNEQFF.

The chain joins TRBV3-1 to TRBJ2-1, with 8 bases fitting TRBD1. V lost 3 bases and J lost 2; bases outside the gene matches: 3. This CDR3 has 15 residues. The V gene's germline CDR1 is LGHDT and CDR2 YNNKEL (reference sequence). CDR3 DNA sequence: TGTGCCAGCAGCCATAGGGACAGGCCCTACAATGAGCAGTTCTTC. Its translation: CASSHRDRPYNEQFF.

CDR3 in amino acids: CSAYPDRGRNYGYTF. DNA of the CDR3: TGCAGCGCCTACCCAGACAGGGGGCGAAACTATGGCTACACCTTC. The genes are TRBV29-1 and TRBJ1-2; 10 bases are a match to TRBD1. V was clipped by 7 bases and J by 2 bases; unmatched bases: 10. CDR3 length equals 15 residues. Germline V gene lookup returns CDR1 SQVTM and CDR2 ANQGSEA.

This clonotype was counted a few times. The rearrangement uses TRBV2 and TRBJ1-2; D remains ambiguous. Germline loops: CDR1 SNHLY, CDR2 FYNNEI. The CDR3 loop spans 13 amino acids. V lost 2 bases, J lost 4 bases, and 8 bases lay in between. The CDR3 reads CASSEQRLYGYTF. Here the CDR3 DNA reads TGTGCCAGCAGTGAACAGAGGCTCTATGGCTACACCTTC.

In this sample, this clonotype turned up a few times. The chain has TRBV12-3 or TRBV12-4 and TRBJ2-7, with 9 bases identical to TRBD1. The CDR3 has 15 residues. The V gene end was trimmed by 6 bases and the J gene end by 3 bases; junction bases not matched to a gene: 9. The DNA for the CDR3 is TGTGCCAGCAGCAGGGACAGGGAAGGGGTCTACGAGCAGTACTTC. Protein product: CASSRDREGVYEQYF.

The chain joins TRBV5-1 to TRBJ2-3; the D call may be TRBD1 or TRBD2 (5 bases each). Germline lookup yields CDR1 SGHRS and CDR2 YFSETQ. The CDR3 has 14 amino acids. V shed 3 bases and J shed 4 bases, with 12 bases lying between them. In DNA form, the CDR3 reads TGCGCCAGCAGCTCGGGACCACCCCCAGATACGCAGTATTTT. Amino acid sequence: CASSSGPPPDTQYF.

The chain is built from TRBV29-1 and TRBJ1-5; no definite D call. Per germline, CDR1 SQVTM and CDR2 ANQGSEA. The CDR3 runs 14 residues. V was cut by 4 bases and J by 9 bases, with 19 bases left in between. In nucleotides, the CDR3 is TGCAGCGTTGCTCCTGGCCAGGCCAGTGGGCCCCAGCATTTT. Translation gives CSVAPGQASGPQHF. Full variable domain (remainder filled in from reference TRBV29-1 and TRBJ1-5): SAVISQKPSRDICQRGTSLTIQCQVDSQVTMMFWYRQQPGQSLTLIATANQGSEATYESGFVIDKFPISRPNLTFSTLTVSNMSPEDSSIYLCSVAPGQASGPQHFGDGTRLSIL.

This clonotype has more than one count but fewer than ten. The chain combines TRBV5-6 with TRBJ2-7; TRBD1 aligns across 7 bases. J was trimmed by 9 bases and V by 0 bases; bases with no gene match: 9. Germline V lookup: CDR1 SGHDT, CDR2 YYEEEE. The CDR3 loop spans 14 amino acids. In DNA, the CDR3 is TGTGCCAGCAGCTTGGGGGACAGACCCTATGGGCAGTACTTC. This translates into CASSLGDRPYGQYF.

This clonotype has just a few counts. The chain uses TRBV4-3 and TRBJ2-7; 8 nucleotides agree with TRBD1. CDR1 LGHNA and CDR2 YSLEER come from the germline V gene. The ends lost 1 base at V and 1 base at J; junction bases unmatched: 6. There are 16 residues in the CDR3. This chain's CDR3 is CASSQVYRGDSYEQYF. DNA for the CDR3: TGCGCCAGCAGCCAAGTTTACAGGGGGGATTCCTACGAGCAGTACTTC.

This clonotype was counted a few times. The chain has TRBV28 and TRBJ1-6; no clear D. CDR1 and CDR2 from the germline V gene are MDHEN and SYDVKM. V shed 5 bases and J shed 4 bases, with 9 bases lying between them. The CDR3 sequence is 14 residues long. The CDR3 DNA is TGTGCCAGCAGTCGGGAACTTTATAATTCACCCCTCCACTTT. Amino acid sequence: CASSRELYNSPLHF.